The 4 T cell receptor beta chains reported below all come from one sample, sequenced in a study of vaccination and CD4 T cells after COVID-19. The sample's treatment: roughly 10-day PBMC culture with coronavirus spike peptide pools or control peptides (ViraFEST assay). Antigens of these TCRs are unknown. The assay that was used to sequence DNA from cultured CD4+ T cells was the Oncomine TCR Beta short-read assay. TCRdb independently ran MiXCR on the PCR reads; one entry per CDR3 protein. The sample includes under 20,000 distinct CDR3 sequences, under 60% of them seen just once. The sequenced sample was CD4+ T cells from blood, cultured in vitro, obtained after SARS-CoV-2 vaccination. The receptors come from a human donor who had recovered from COVID-19.

A few counts support this clonotype. CDR3 nucleotides: TGTGCCAGCAGAAACAGCTACGAGCAGTACTTC. Amino acids: CASRNSYEQYF. The rearrangement joins TRBV27 to TRBJ2-7; D uncertain. The CDR3 runs to 11 residues. CDR1 and CDR2 from the germline V gene are MNHEY and SMNVEV (reference sequence). Trimming removed 6 bases at V and 3 bases at J, with 6 bases between.

This clonotype was recorded a few times. The chain combines TRBV30 with TRBJ1-2, with D possibly matching TRBD1 (5 bases). V gave up 5 bases and J gave up 1 base, with 8 bases separating them. This CDR3 is 12 amino acids long. Germline-derived CDR1 and CDR2 are GTSNPN and SVGIG (reference sequence). CDR3 in amino acids: CAWVQGNYGYTF. The CDR3, as DNA: TGTGCCTGGGTCCAGGGTAACTATGGCTACACCTTC. The full variable domain, its missing parts supplied by reference TRBV30 and TRBJ1-2, is SQTIHQWPATLVQPVGSPLSLECTVEGTSNPNLYWYRQAAGRGLQLLFYSVGIGQISSEVPQNLSASRPQDRQFILSSKKLLLSDSGFYLCAWVQGNYGYTFGSGTRLTVV.

The chain recombines TRBV11-3 with TRBJ2-2; 11 nucleotides align to TRBD1. The germline gives CDR1 SGHNT, CDR2 YENEEA. V lost 5 bases to trimming and J lost 6 bases; unmatched junction nucleotides: 8. The CDR3 has 16 residues. The CDR3 loop reads CASSPRPGQGAGELFF. For the CDR3, the DNA is TGTGCCAGCAGCCCACGTCCGGGACAGGGGGCCGGGGAGCTGTTTTTT. Complete variable domain (other parts from reference TRBV11-3 and TRBJ2-2): EAGVVQSPRYKIIEKKQPVAFWCNPISGHNTLYWYLQNLGQGPELLIRYENEEAVDDSQLPKDRFSAERLKGVDSTLKIQPAELGDSAVYLCASSPRPGQGAGELFFGEGSRLTVL.

The chain uses TRBV28 and TRBJ1-1; unclear D gene. Per germline, CDR1 MDHEN and CDR2 SYDVKM. The ends were cut back, 8 bases at V and 6 bases at J, with 16 bases in the middle. The CDR3 extends over 13 amino acids. CDR3 sequence: CASQRGGYAEAFF. CDR3 coding DNA: TGTGCCAGCCAGCGGGGTGGATACGCTGAAGCTTTCTTT.